This entry describes one T cell receptor (beta chain). The target antigen is unknown. Generated by immunoSEQ multiplex PCR, the TCRdb table keeps only in-frame clones and is missing some. The sample lists around 100,000 clones; approximately 88% were seen once. The data derive from a study of identifying expanded T cells in peripheral blood. Findings and caveats of the study: Roughly 1.2 clones differed between technical replicates, versus roughly 17 and 20 over time. Variance in clone template counts between roughly 2-week samples significantly increased with total template count across all healthy donors.

The ends lost 3 bases at V and 2 bases at J; junction bases unmatched: 7. Germline CDR1 SGDLS, CDR2 YYNGEE. The CDR3 is 15 amino acids. The chain employs TRBV9 and TRBJ2-5; 7 nucleotides align to TRBD2. The clonotype was recovered from a person aged 18-69 years in good health. The sample taken for sequencing was blood. CDR3 nucleotides: TGTGCCAGCAGCGAAAGGGGAGGGCAGCAAGAGACCCAGTACTTC. Its translation is CASSERGGQQETQYF.